Following are 22 T cell receptor beta chains from one sample sequenced in a study of T-cell memory formation after mild COVID-19. TCRdb recomputed calls from the 5' RACE reads with MiXCR, one row per CDR3 protein. The table lists some 270,000 distinct CDR3 sequences, less than 20% of them singletons. Sequencing input: PBMCs or a T cell subset sorted from them (not recorded which). The receptors originated from an adult woman who had mild COVID-19 (a few samples of this study predate the infection). Cell type and time point are not known.

The chain is built from TRBV7-9 and TRBJ1-5; 10 bases are a match to TRBD1. V dropped 1 base and J dropped 2; count of bases not matched to a gene: 5. The CDR3 has 17 residues. The germline V gene encodes CDR1 SEHNR and CDR2 FQNEAQ (reference sequence). CDR3 coding DNA: TGTGCCAGCAGCTTAGAGAGACAGGGGGCTCGCAATCAGCCCCAGCATTTT. This sequence encodes CASSLERQGARNQPQHF.

This clonotype was seen a handful of times. The chain uses TRBV7-3 and TRBJ2-5; TRBD2 agrees at 7 bases. Germline CDR1 is SGHTA and CDR2 is FQGTGA. Trimming took 2 bases from V and 5 from J; bases not matched to a gene: 8. This CDR3 has 15 amino acids. CDR3 loop: CASSLAGTISETQYF. The DNA of the CDR3 is TGTGCCAGCAGCTTAGCGGGGACTATATCGGAGACCCAGTACTTC.

The V gene is TRBV5-1, the J gene TRBJ2-6; D ambiguous. The germline V and J ends were trimmed by 0 bases and 0 bases, with 7 bases remaining between them. CDR3 length equals 16 residues. Germline V gene sequence: CDR1 SGHRS, CDR2 YFSETQ. Here the CDR3 DNA reads TGCGCCAGCAGCTTGGCCGTGGACTCTGGGGCCAACGTCCTGACTTTC. Residues: CASSLAVDSGANVLTF.

This clonotype has more than one count but fewer than ten. The gene calls are TRBV12-3 or TRBV12-4 and TRBJ2-2; D might be TRBD1 or TRBD2, each matching 5 bases. Trimming left V 6 bases short and J 5 bases short, with 13 bases between. CDR3 size: 14 residues. The CDR3 DNA follows: TGTGCCAGCAGCAAGGGGACGGAGACCGGGGAGCTGTTTTTT. Translation: CASSKGTETGELFF.

This clonotype was counted only a few times. The chain uses TRBV5-1 and TRBJ2-3; 8 bases align to TRBD1. The germline V gene encodes CDR1 SGHRS and CDR2 YFSETQ. The length of the CDR3 is 13 residues. V lost 4 bases and J lost 6; bases outside the gene matches: 4. The CDR3 nucleotides are TGCGCCAGCAGCGTCGACAGGGGCGATACGCAGTATTTT. Protein product: CASSVDRGDTQYF.

The CDR3 sequence: CASSKSRTDTQYF. CDR3 nucleotides: TGTGCCAGCAGCAAGTCTAGAACAGATACGCAGTATTTT. This chain links TRBV3-1 with TRBJ2-3; D is ambiguous. Germline assignment: CDR1 LGHDT and CDR2 YNNKEL (reference sequence). Trimming took off 5 bases at V and 3 bases at J, with 9 bases between the two ends. The CDR3 runs to 13 residues.

The CDR3 DNA reads as TGTGCCAGCTCACCACAGGGATCAGAAAAACTGTTTTTT. Its protein is CASSPQGSEKLFF. The rearrangement uses TRBV18 and TRBJ1-4; no reliable D call. CDR1 and CDR2 from the germline V gene are KGHSH and LQKENI. V lost 1 base and J 8 bases, leaving 8 bases between the germline ends. The CDR3 spans 13 residues.

This clonotype was counted a few times. For the CDR3, the DNA is TGCGCCAGCAGCTTGGATCGGGGAATCAATCAGCCCCAGCATTTT. Amino acid sequence: CASSLDRGINQPQHF. The V gene is TRBV5-1, the J gene TRBJ1-5; the D is unclear. There are 15 residues in the CDR3. The ends were cut back, 0 bases at V and 3 bases at J, with 10 bases in the middle. Germline CDR1 is SGHRS and CDR2 is YFSETQ.

In its sample, this clonotype was seen a few times. The rearrangement joins TRBV7-8 to TRBJ2-3, with 9 bases matching TRBD2. V was pared by 0 bases and J by 2 bases, with 3 bases of the junction left unmatched. This CDR3 is 16 amino acids long. Germline-derived CDR1 and CDR2 are SGHVS and FQNEAQ. CDR3 coding DNA: TGTGCCAGCAGCTTAGCAGCGGGGGGCCCCACAGATACGCAGTATTTT. Residues: CASSLAAGGPTDTQYF.

This clonotype was seen more than once but under ten times. The chain carries TRBV30 and TRBJ1-6, with 8 nucleotides matching TRBD1. The length of the CDR3 is 15 residues. CDR1 is GTSNPN, CDR2 SVGIG, per germline (reference sequence). V gave up 0 bases and J gave up 6 bases; unmatched junction bases: 4. The CDR3 DNA sequence: TGTGCCTGGAGTGTATTTACAGGGGGTAATTCACCCCTCCACTTT. This codes for CAWSVFTGGNSPLHF.

The chain employs TRBV7-3 and TRBJ2-3; perhaps TRBD2 as D (6 bases). Germline CDR1 SGHTA, CDR2 FQGTGA. Trimming took off 4 bases at V and 6 bases at J, with 17 bases between the two ends. CDR3 size: 15 residues. CDR3 sequence reads: CASSSMGGTHDTQYF. The CDR3 region has the DNA TGTGCCAGCAGCTCTATGGGGGGTACACATGATACGCAGTATTTT. Variable domain in full (rest from reference TRBV7-3 and TRBJ2-3): GAGVSQTPSNKVTEKGKYVELRCDPISGHTALYWYRQSLGQGPEFLIYFQGTGAADDSGLPNDRFFAVRPEGSVSTLKIQRTERGDSAVYLCASSSMGGTHDTQYFGPGTRLTVL.

This clonotype was observed at least ten times. This sequence joins TRBV5-1 and TRBJ2-3; the match to TRBD2 covers 8 bases. Looked up from germline, CDR1 is SGHRS and CDR2 is YFSETQ. The CDR3 extends over 15 amino acids. The ends lost 4 bases at V and 3 bases at J; junction bases unmatched: 7. The CDR3 loop is CASSLGLAQTDTQYF. Written as DNA, the CDR3 is TGCGCCAGCAGCCTAGGACTAGCTCAGACAGATACGCAGTATTTT.

This clonotype was seen at least ten times. The chain employs TRBV24-1 and TRBJ2-3; D may be TRBD2 (5 bases). The germline CDR1 and CDR2 sequences are KGHDR and SFDVKD. The CDR3 sequence is 15 residues long. Trimming removed 3 bases at V and 2 bases at J, with 11 bases between. The CDR3 is CATSDPSGNTDTQYF. Here the CDR3 DNA reads TGTGCCACCAGTGATCCGAGCGGCAACACAGATACGCAGTATTTT.

The chain carries TRBV10-3 and TRBJ2-3, with D maybe TRBD2 (6 bases). The CDR3 is made up of 13 amino acids. V was trimmed by 10 bases and J by 4 bases, leaving 15 bases between them. Germline CDR1 and CDR2: ENHRY and SYGVKD. The CDR3 reads CATLEGFADTQYF. Written as DNA, the CDR3 is TGTGCCACCCTGGAGGGTTTTGCAGATACGCAGTATTTT.

This clonotype has a handful of counts. The chain links TRBV12-3 or TRBV12-4 to TRBJ1-4, with a weak D call TRBD1 (6 bases). Between the trimmed V and J ends, which lost 6 bases and 5 bases, there was a span of 16 bases. CDR3 size: 15 residues. The CDR3 DNA is TGTGCCAGCAGCCCCAGACGGGGGCGAAATGAAAAACTGTTTTTT. Its translation is CASSPRRGRNEKLFF.

This clonotype was recorded a few times. J is TRBJ2-3 and V is TRBV5-1; 10 bases line up with TRBD2. J gave up 3 bases and V 0 bases, and 4 bases lay outside the gene matches. The length of the CDR3 is 16 residues. Looked up from germline, CDR1 is SGHRS and CDR2 is YFSETQ. CDR3 bases: TGCGCCAGCAGCTTGGACCCTAGCGGGAGTACAGATACGCAGTATTTT. Protein sequence: CASSLDPSGSTDTQYF.

The gene calls are TRBV3-1 and TRBJ1-4; D perhaps matches TRBD1 (6 bases). Per the germline V gene, CDR1 is LGHDT and CDR2 is YNNKEL (reference sequence). This CDR3 contains 13 residues. With 5 bases removed from V and 10 bases from J, the gap between germline ends came to 14 bases. The CDR3 reads CASSETQGGKLFF. In DNA form, the CDR3 reads TGTGCCAGCAGCGAAACGCAAGGGGGAAAACTGTTTTTT.

There are a few counts of this clonotype. The chain couples TRBV7-9 to TRBJ1-2; possible D gene TRBD1, 5 bases. Trimming stripped 8 bases from V and 2 bases from J, with 18 bases between. There are 15 residues in the CDR3. Germline V gene data show CDR1 as SEHNR and CDR2 as FQNEAQ (reference sequence). CDR3 DNA sequence: TGTGCCAGCGCCAACTTGGGGGGAAAAAACTATGGCTACACCTTC. Its protein is CASANLGGKNYGYTF.

The gene calls are TRBV19 and TRBJ2-7; 10 bases map to TRBD1. With V trimmed by 6 bases and J by 2 bases, 4 bases remained unmatched. Germline CDR1 is LNHDA and CDR2 is SQIVND (reference sequence). The CDR3 spans 14 residues. The chain's CDR3 is CASRAGTGAYEQYF. DNA for the CDR3: TGTGCCAGTAGAGCGGGGACAGGGGCCTACGAGCAGTACTTC.

This clonotype was detected only a few times. The rearrangement joins TRBV30 to TRBJ1-1; D is unclear. The CDR3 totals 14 residues. V dropped 1 base and J dropped 1 base, with 10 bases sitting between them. In germline, CDR1 is GTSNPN, CDR2 SVGIG (reference sequence). The CDR3 nucleotides read TGTGCCTGGAGTGGGCTTACACCGAACACTGAAGCTTTCTTT. It specifies CAWSGLTPNTEAFF. The variable domain in full, with the rest retrieved from reference TRBV30 and TRBJ1-1, is SQTIHQWPATLVQPVGSPLSLECTVEGTSNPNLYWYRQAAGRGLQLLFYSVGIGQISSEVPQNLSASRPQDRQFILSSKKLLLSDSGFYLCAWSGLTPNTEAFFGQGTRLTVV.

This clonotype came up a few times. The J gene is TRBJ1-1, the V gene TRBV4-2; 8 nucleotides align to TRBD1. The CDR3 has 16 amino acids. V lost 4 bases and J lost 1; bases outside the gene matches: 8. Germline CDR1 and CDR2: LGHNA and YNFKEQ. The CDR3 nucleotides read TGTGCCAGCAGCCCTTATGACAGGGGCCCGAACACTGAAGCTTTCTTT. Its translation: CASSPYDRGPNTEAFF.

Only a few counts were recorded for this clonotype. The gene calls are TRBV5-6 and TRBJ1-2; TRBD1 agrees at 8 bases. Germline lookup yields CDR1 SGHDT and CDR2 YYEEEE. The CDR3 covers 12 residues. With 4 bases clipped from V and 8 bases from J, the junction kept 4 bases outside the gene matches. The CDR3 loop is CASSRTGGGYTF. The CDR3 DNA follows: TGTGCCAGCAGCCGTACAGGGGGAGGCTACACCTTC.